These T cell receptor beta chains were read from a single sample in a study of CD8 T cells in ankylosing spondylitis. MiXCR was run by TCRdb on the 5' RACE reads, yielding one entry per CDR3 protein. The repertoire holds 210,000 or so distinct CDR3 sequences, with roughly 8.2% as singletons. Sequencing was performed on blood, either unsorted or a sorted T cell fraction (not recorded which). The receptors here all came from a female donor with ankylosing spondylitis or in good health (not recorded which). Each CDR3 is given with its conserved first and last residue. Each record gives: V gene, J gene, D gene, clone size, CDR3 DNA, CDR3 protein. A D gene is named only where the DNA matches it firmly. Clone size is given for some rows only: seen once, a few or many times, or a class if the clone is expanded.

v_call: TRBV5-1
j_call: TRBJ2-5
d_call: TRBD1
clone_size: many
cdr3_nt: TGCGCCAGCCGATACCTCGGGACAGGGCAAGAGACCCAGTACTTC
cdr3_aa: CASRYLGTGQETQYF

v_call: TRBV7-3
j_call: TRBJ2-3
d_call: -
clone_size: many
cdr3_nt: TGTGCCAGCAGCTTAACGGGGGAGACCCCAAGCGGAGATACGCAGTATTTT
cdr3_aa: CASSLTGETPSGDTQYF

v_call: TRBV7-2
j_call: TRBJ2-1
d_call: -
clone_size: many
cdr3_nt: TGTGCCAGCAGCCGAGCCTACAATGAGCAGTTCTTC
cdr3_aa: CASSRAYNEQFF

v_call: TRBV7-2
j_call: TRBJ2-5
d_call: TRBD2
clone_size: many
cdr3_nt: TGTGCCAGCAGTCTAGCACTAGCGGGAGGTCTCCAAGAGACCCAGTACTTC
cdr3_aa: CASSLALAGGLQETQYF

v_call: TRBV28
j_call: TRBJ1-5
d_call: -
clone_size: many
cdr3_nt: TGTGCCAGCAGCCCTAACCATCAGCCCCAGCATTTT
cdr3_aa: CASSPNHQPQHF

v_call: TRBV5-1
j_call: TRBJ1-2
d_call: -
clone_size: few
cdr3_nt: TGCGCCAGCAGCTTGGCGCAGGGGCCGTACTATGGCTACACCTTC
cdr3_aa: CASSLAQGPYYGYTF

v_call: TRBV4-1
j_call: TRBJ2-7
d_call: -
clone_size: many
cdr3_nt: TGCGCCAGCAGCCAAGTACGAGGGCCGGACGAGCAGTACTTC
cdr3_aa: CASSQVRGPDEQYF

v_call: TRBV5-6
j_call: TRBJ2-1
d_call: TRBD1
clone_size: many
cdr3_nt: TGTGCCAGCAGCCCGGACAGGGGATACAATGAGCAGTTCTTC
cdr3_aa: CASSPDRGYNEQFF

v_call: TRBV5-1
j_call: TRBJ2-2
d_call: -
clone_size: many
cdr3_nt: TGCGCCAGCAGCCCCCGGAGGGAGAATCAGATTGTGTTTTTT
cdr3_aa: CASSPRRENQIVFF

v_call: TRBV6-2/TRBV6-3
j_call: TRBJ2-7
d_call: -
clone_size: many
cdr3_nt: TGTGCCACCTCGGACTTTACCTACGAGCAGTACTTC
cdr3_aa: CATSDFTYEQYF

v_call: TRBV4-3
j_call: TRBJ2-5
d_call: TRBD2
clone_size: few
cdr3_nt: TGCGCCAGCAGCCAATCCAATAGCGGGAGTGGGGAGACCCAGTACTTC
cdr3_aa: CASSQSNSGSGETQYF

v_call: TRBV7-2
j_call: TRBJ2-1
d_call: -
clone_size: many
cdr3_nt: TGTGCCAGCAGCTTCGGGCAGGGGTACAATGAGCAGTTCTTC
cdr3_aa: CASSFGQGYNEQFF

v_call: TRBV13
j_call: TRBJ2-7
d_call: -
clone_size: many
cdr3_nt: TGTGCCAGCAGCTCCTCTTTGCGGGCCTCCTACGAGCAGTACTTC
cdr3_aa: CASSSSLRASYEQYF

v_call: TRBV6-2/TRBV6-3
j_call: TRBJ1-5
d_call: TRBD1
clone_size: many
cdr3_nt: TGTGCCAGCAGTTACCGAACGACAGGGACTCAGCCCCAGCATTTT
cdr3_aa: CASSYRTTGTQPQHF

v_call: TRBV11-2
j_call: TRBJ1-4
d_call: -
clone_size: few
cdr3_nt: TGTGCCAGCAGCCCCTACAGGTCAACTAATGAAAAACTGTTTTTT
cdr3_aa: CASSPYRSTNEKLFF

v_call: TRBV29-1
j_call: TRBJ1-1
d_call: -
clone_size: -
cdr3_nt: TGCAGCACCCTGACAAAAGTCTACCAGAACACTGAAGCTTTCTTT
cdr3_aa: CSTLTKVYQNTEAFF

v_call: TRBV7-8
j_call: TRBJ1-3
d_call: -
clone_size: many
cdr3_nt: TGTGCCAGCAGCACCCCCGGGGGTGCGGGAAACACCATATATTTT
cdr3_aa: CASSTPGGAGNTIYF

v_call: TRBV7-2
j_call: TRBJ1-1
d_call: TRBD1
clone_size: many
cdr3_nt: TGTGCCAGCAGCGTCACAGGGGGCCTCAGCACTGAAGCTTTCTTT
cdr3_aa: CASSVTGGLSTEAFF

v_call: TRBV10-3
j_call: TRBJ2-2
d_call: -
clone_size: few
cdr3_nt: TGTGCCATCAGTGCTCGGCAGGGGAACACCGGGGAGCTGTTTTTT
cdr3_aa: CAISARQGNTGELFF

v_call: TRBV27
j_call: TRBJ2-2
d_call: -
clone_size: -
cdr3_nt: TGTGCCAGCAGTTTCCACACCGGGGAGCTGTTTTTT
cdr3_aa: CASSFHTGELFF

v_call: TRBV20-1
j_call: TRBJ1-5
d_call: -
clone_size: few
cdr3_nt: TGCAGTGCTTTCCCCTACGCGGGGGCCCAGCCCCAGCATTTT
cdr3_aa: CSAFPYAGAQPQHF

v_call: TRBV5-1
j_call: TRBJ1-1
d_call: -
clone_size: many
cdr3_nt: TGCGCCAGCAGCTTGGCGGCGGATACAGAAGCTTTCTTT
cdr3_aa: CASSLAADTEAFF

v_call: TRBV20-1
j_call: TRBJ2-7
d_call: -
clone_size: many
cdr3_nt: TGCAGTGCTAGTCGACTCACCTACGAGCAGTACTTC
cdr3_aa: CSASRLTYEQYF

v_call: TRBV20-1
j_call: TRBJ2-1
d_call: -
clone_size: many
cdr3_nt: TGCAGTGCTATCTCACAGAGCTCCTACAATGAGCAGTTCTTC
cdr3_aa: CSAISQSSYNEQFF

v_call: TRBV29-1
j_call: TRBJ1-3
d_call: -
clone_size: many
cdr3_nt: TGCAGCGGCCGGGATCGCAACACCATATATTTT
cdr3_aa: CSGRDRNTIYF

v_call: TRBV5-1
j_call: TRBJ1-5
d_call: TRBD1
clone_size: many
cdr3_nt: TGCGCCAGCAGCTTGTCCGGACAGGGGTATCAGCCCCAGCATTTT
cdr3_aa: CASSLSGQGYQPQHF

v_call: TRBV28
j_call: TRBJ2-3
d_call: -
clone_size: many
cdr3_nt: TGTGCCAGCTGCGTTGACAGACGCACAGATACGCAGTATTTT
cdr3_aa: CASCVDRRTDTQYF

v_call: TRBV7-2
j_call: TRBJ2-7
d_call: -
clone_size: few
cdr3_nt: TGTGCCAGCAGCTTATCCCGGACAAACTACGAGCAGTACTTC
cdr3_aa: CASSLSRTNYEQYF

v_call: TRBV20-1
j_call: TRBJ2-7
d_call: TRBD2
clone_size: many
cdr3_nt: TGCAGTGCCCCCGGACTAGCGGATGACTACGAGCAGTACTTC
cdr3_aa: CSAPGLADDYEQYF

v_call: TRBV9
j_call: TRBJ2-1
d_call: -
clone_size: few
cdr3_nt: TGTGCCAGCAGCGTACGCTACGTGGGGGGGCGCGGGGTCAATGAGCAGTTCTTC
cdr3_aa: CASSVRYVGGRGVNEQFF

v_call: TRBV9
j_call: TRBJ1-2
d_call: TRBD1
clone_size: many
cdr3_nt: TGTGCCAGCAGCGGTCAGGGGGCCGCTAACTATGGCTACACCTTC
cdr3_aa: CASSGQGAANYGYTF

v_call: TRBV13
j_call: TRBJ2-1
d_call: -
clone_size: -
cdr3_nt: TGTGCCAGCAGCTCCAGGCCCCCCCGCTACAATGAGCAGTTCTTC
cdr3_aa: CASSSRPPRYNEQFF

v_call: TRBV25-1
j_call: TRBJ1-3
d_call: TRBD1
clone_size: many
cdr3_nt: TGTGCCAGCATCGGACAGGGGGGATACTCTGGAAACACCATATATTTT
cdr3_aa: CASIGQGGYSGNTIYF

v_call: TRBV11-2
j_call: TRBJ1-2
d_call: TRBD1
clone_size: many
cdr3_nt: TGTGCCAGCAGCTTTACAGGGGTCGGTGGGTATGGCTACACCTTC
cdr3_aa: CASSFTGVGGYGYTF

v_call: TRBV2
j_call: TRBJ2-1
d_call: -
clone_size: many
cdr3_nt: TGTGCCAGCAGTGAAAGTGGAGGGAGGCATGAGCAGTTCTTC
cdr3_aa: CASSESGGRHEQFF